This is a list of T cell receptor beta chains from one sample in a study of T-cell memory formation after mild COVID-19. MiXCR, applied by TCRdb to the 5' RACE reads, yields one record per CDR3 protein. The sample yields around 300,000 distinct CDR3 sequences, roughly an eighth seen once. The sample was PBMCs or a T cell subset sorted from them (not recorded which). The receptors derive from a man between 18 and 29 years old who had mild COVID-19 (a few samples of this study predate the infection). Cell type and time point are not known. Each CDR3 is given with its conserved first and last residue. The D gene is left open where the match is weak. Clone size is given for some rows only: seen once, a few or many times, or a class if the clone is expanded.

CDR3,DNA,J,V,size,D
CASSFGTGDPNEQFF,TGTGCCAGCAGCTTTGGGACAGGGGACCCCAATGAGCAGTTCTTC,TRBJ2-1,TRBV7-3,NA,TRBD1
CASSYAENTEAFF,TGTGCCAGCAGTTACGCAGAGAACACTGAAGCTTTCTTT,TRBJ1-1,TRBV6-5,NA,NA
CASTQIGETYEQYF,TGTGCCAGCACTCAAATCGGGGAGACCTACGAGCAGTACTTC,TRBJ2-7,TRBV12-3/TRBV12-4,many,NA
CASSLAGSGGNTIYF,TGTGCCAGCAGTTTAGCAGGGAGTGGGGGAAACACCATATATTTT,TRBJ1-3,TRBV28,NA,NA
CASSPYGQVGTEAFF,TGTGCCAGTAGTCCTTACGGACAGGTCGGCACTGAAGCTTTCTTT,TRBJ1-1,TRBV19,NA,TRBD1
CATSDGTGSSYNEQFF,TGTGCCACCAGTGATGGGACGGGTAGCTCCTACAATGAGCAGTTCTTC,TRBJ2-1,TRBV24-1,few,NA
CASSILNTVELFF,TGTGCCAGCAGCATATTAAACACCGTGGAGCTGTTTTTT,TRBJ2-2,TRBV9,NA,NA
CASSPSTGQRSNQPQHF,TGTGCCAGCAGCCCCTCGACAGGGCAGAGGAGCAATCAGCCCCAGCATTTT,TRBJ1-5,TRBV11-2,few,TRBD1
CASRLSGGAPDTQYF,TGTGCCAGCAGATTGAGCGGGGGGGCCCCAGATACGCAGTATTTT,TRBJ2-3,TRBV2,NA,TRBD2
CASSYPGWPEAFF,TGTGCCAGCAGTTACCCGGGTTGGCCTGAAGCTTTCTTT,TRBJ1-1,TRBV6-2/TRBV6-3,NA,NA
CASTLRTGVGNTEAFF,TGTGCCAGTACTCTTCGGACAGGGGTTGGTAACACTGAAGCTTTCTTT,TRBJ1-1,TRBV19,few,TRBD1
CATSRDRLSGGWEKLFF,TGTGCCACCAGCAGAGATCGATTGTCTGGGGGTTGGGAAAAACTGTTTTTT,TRBJ1-4,TRBV15,few,NA
CASGLGAFSGNTIYF,TGTGCCAGCGGCCTGGGGGCCTTCTCTGGAAACACCATATATTTT,TRBJ1-3,TRBV6-6,NA,NA
CASSLLSGGSGFSQYF,TGTGCCAGCAGTTTATTAAGCGGCGGTTCGGGGTTTTCGCAGTATTTT,TRBJ2-3,TRBV28,NA,NA
CASGPAAKGFGYTF,TGTGCCAGCGGGCCCGCGGCTAAGGGTTTCGGCTACACCTTC,TRBJ1-2,TRBV27,few,NA
CASRTESAGTDTQYF,TGTGCCAGCAGAACCGAGTCCGCGGGCACAGATACGCAGTATTTT,TRBJ2-3,TRBV6-5,few,NA
CASSKGRGKEKLFF,TGTGCCAGCAGCAAGGGCAGGGGTAAAGAAAAACTGTTTTTT,TRBJ1-4,TRBV7-2,NA,NA
CASTSGTSTDTQYF,TGCGCCAGCACCAGCGGGACTAGCACAGATACGCAGTATTTT,TRBJ2-3,TRBV5-1,NA,TRBD2
CASSLRTGGYTF,TGTGCCAGCAGCTTAAGGACAGGTGGCTACACCTTC,TRBJ1-2,TRBV7-2,few,TRBD1
CATSRAAAAGNTIYF,TGTGCCACCAGCAGAGCCGCGGCAGCTGGAAACACCATATATTTT,TRBJ1-3,TRBV15,many,NA
CATGDREGGYTF,TGTGCCACCGGGGACAGGGAGGGAGGCTACACCTTC,TRBJ1-2,TRBV10-3,few,TRBD1
CATADGTSTEAFF,TGTGCCACGGCAGACGGGACTTCCACTGAAGCTTTCTTT,TRBJ1-1,TRBV24-1,NA,NA